What follows is one T cell receptor beta chain and its context. Its antigen is not known. The repertoire was sequenced with immunoSEQ multiplex PCR; TCRdb's copy has only in-frame clones and lacks some. This sample has roughly 77,000 clones, with about 91% found just once. This entry is derived from a study of T cell responses to AZD1222 COVID-19 vaccine. Study-wide results and caveats: Targets within unmutated variant regions were reportedly found for nearly half of spike-specific TCRs. No day 14 peak samples; only post-peak repertoires were characterized. Clonal diversity may have been underestimated in mostly white British donors. An increase in Spike-specific TCR breadth and depth was observed after two AZD1222 doses.

The CDR3 sequence is 13 residues long. Per germline, CDR1 MNHEY and CDR2 SVGAGI. V was clipped by 2 bases and J by 8 bases, with 7 bases between them. The receptor's source is an adult in good health. This chain links TRBV6-5 with TRBJ1-6; D remains unclear. The sample in question was peripheral blood, obtained on day 0 of MenACWY control vaccination. The CDR3 region has the DNA TGTGCCAGCAGTTACGAGTCCCATTCACCCCTCCACTTT. It encodes CASSYESHSPLHF.